The 30 T cell receptor beta chains given below trace back to one sample, sequenced in a study of tumor-infiltrating lymphocytes in localized non-small cell lung cancer. Using immunoSEQ multiplex PCR, the repertoire was profiled, and TCRdb retains in-frame clones only, with some absent. The table has approximately 16,000 clones, 45% to 50% seen once. Source material: lung tumor tissue. The receptors here all came from a human donor with non-small cell lung cancer.

V usage is TRBV28 and J usage is TRBJ2-1, with D possibly being TRBD1 (5 bases). Trimming shortened V by 4 bases and J by 9 bases, and 28 bases separated the two germline ends. The CDR3 contains 18 residues. Germline V gene lookup returns CDR1 MDHEN and CDR2 SYDVKM. CDR3 loop: CASSSLGLNPPYNAEQFF. In DNA, the CDR3 is TGTGCCAGCAGTTCCCTGGGGCTTAACCCTCCTTACAATGCTGAGCAGTTCTTC.

The CDR3 DNA is TGTGCCAGTAGTATAGACGGGAACGCTAACTATGGCTACACCTTC. Translating gives CASSIDGNANYGYTF. The V call is TRBV19, the J call TRBJ1-2; D not resolved. Trimming removed 0 bases at V and 0 bases at J, with 8 bases between. Germline CDR1 LNHDA, CDR2 SQIVND (reference sequence). The CDR3 sequence is 15 residues long.

This clone rates as medium-sized (0.01 to 0.1%). V is TRBV10-3 and J is TRBJ1-3, with D tentatively TRBD1 (6 bases). The ends were cut back, 3 bases at V and 2 bases at J, with 8 bases in the middle. The CDR3 spans 14 residues. Germline V gene sequence: CDR1 ENHRY, CDR2 SYGVKD. This CDR3 reads CAISEQGTGNTIYF. The DNA of the CDR3 is TGTGCCATCAGTGAACAGGGAACTGGAAACACCATATATTTT.

By share of the sample, this clone is medium-sized. The chain uses TRBV27 and TRBJ1-5, with a possible D match to TRBD1 (5 bases). V was pared by 0 bases and J by 7 bases, with 10 bases between. CDR1 is MNHEY, CDR2 SMNVEV, per germline (reference sequence). CDR3 length: 14 amino acids. The CDR3 is CASSLSGANQPQHF. The CDR3 DNA reads as TGTGCCAGCAGTTTATCCGGGGCAAACCAGCCCCAGCATTTT.

The chain uses TRBV5-1 and TRBJ2-7, with 8 bases lining up with TRBD2. The CDR3 covers 17 residues. Germline assignment: CDR1 SGHRS and CDR2 YFSETQ. Trimming cost V 0 bases and J 5 bases; bases outside gene matches: 13. Written as DNA, the CDR3 is TGCGCCAGCAGCTTGGCGGTAGTAGCGGGGAGGGAAGACGAGCAGTACTTC. It is translated as CASSLAVVAGREDEQYF.

J is TRBJ2-7 and V is TRBV27; possible D gene TRBD1, 5 bases. The CDR3 has 13 amino acids. Trimming took 2 bases from V and 2 from J, leaving 7 bases between them. CDR1 and CDR2 from the germline V gene are MNHEY and SMNVEV (reference sequence). Here the CDR3 DNA reads TGTGCCAGCAGTTTACGACAGACCTACGAGCAGTACTTC. Residues: CASSLRQTYEQYF.

The V and J genes are TRBV28 and TRBJ2-1; D remains ambiguous. Trimming cost V 5 bases and J 7 bases, with 6 bases left between them. Germline CDR1 and CDR2: MDHEN and SYDVKM. This CDR3 contains 11 residues. This chain's CDR3 is CASSPLNEQFF. CDR3 DNA: TGTGCCAGCAGTCCCCTTAATGAGCAGTTCTTC.

This clone was picked up a small number of times. The chain carries TRBV7-2 and TRBJ1-4, with D unclear. Germline V gene data show CDR1 as SGHTA and CDR2 as FQGNSA. This CDR3 has 13 residues. The V end was cut by 2 bases, the J end by 8 bases, with 9 bases between. The CDR3 region has the DNA TGTGCCAGCAGCTTAACCAAATCCGAAAAACTGTTTTTT. Its protein is CASSLTKSEKLFF.

The chain couples TRBV6-5 to TRBJ2-1; 8 bases agree with TRBD2. CDR1 is MNHEY, CDR2 SVGAGI, per germline. The CDR3 length is 15 residues. V was pared by 5 bases and J by 1 base, with 4 bases of the junction left unmatched. The CDR3 nucleotides read TGTGCCAGCAGTCTCATAGCGGGGTCCTACAATGAGCAGTTCTTC. This codes for CASSLIAGSYNEQFF.

V usage is TRBV6-5 and J usage is TRBJ1-4; D might be TRBD1 (5 bases). Trimming removed 5 bases at V and 7 bases at J, with 5 bases between. This CDR3 is built from 11 residues. Germline V gene data show CDR1 as MNHEY and CDR2 as SVGAGI. CDR3 sequence: CASSQGEKLFF. The CDR3 DNA is TGTGCCAGCAGTCAGGGTGAAAAACTGTTTTTT.

The chain uses TRBV7-8 and TRBJ1-1; possible D gene TRBD1, 6 bases. V was cut by 5 bases and J by 1 base, with 14 bases left in between. The CDR3 is 15 amino acids. Germline loops: CDR1 SGHVS, CDR2 FQNEAQ. The CDR3 is CASSPVGARNTEAFF. CDR3 bases: TGTGCCAGCAGCCCCGTGGGGGCAAGGAACACTGAAGCTTTCTTT.

This clone was counted a few times. This chain joins TRBV28 and TRBJ1-5; no clear D gene. The CDR3 runs 12 residues. Germline CDR1 reads MDHEN; CDR2 reads SYDVKM. The V and J ends lost 5 bases and 7 bases respectively, with 9 bases between them. Written as DNA, the CDR3 is TGTGCCAGCAGTCCAAACTACCAGCCCCAGCATTTT. Its protein product is CASSPNYQPQHF.

This clone showed up just a few times. The chain is built from TRBV10-3 and TRBJ2-7, with TRBD1 matching over 7 bases. The CDR3 is 15 residues long. V shed 6 bases and J 0 bases; nucleotides not matched to a gene: 8. From germline, CDR1 is ENHRY and CDR2 SYGVKD. The CDR3: CAISADRASSYEQYF. The DNA of the CDR3 is TGTGCCATCAGCGCAGACAGGGCCAGCTCCTACGAGCAGTACTTC.

The rearrangement joins TRBV28 to TRBJ2-5, with 7 positions matching TRBD2. The J call is in doubt because the DNA end fits TRBJ2-7 better. Germline V gene sequence: CDR1 MDHEN, CDR2 SYDVKM. The CDR3 extends over 14 amino acids. Written as DNA, the CDR3 is TGTGCCAGCAGTTTTGGGGGGGGGACCTACGAGCAGTACTTC. Its protein is CASSFGGGTYEQYF.

The rearrangement joins TRBV28 to TRBJ1-1, with 8 bases aligning to TRBD1. The CDR3 is 15 amino acids. Germline V gene data show CDR1 as MDHEN and CDR2 as SYDVKM. V shed 4 bases, J shed 0 bases, and the junction held 4 bases outside the gene matches. The CDR3 DNA is TGTGCCAGCAGTTGGACAGGGCCTGTGAACACTGAAGCTTTCTTT. This translates into CASSWTGPVNTEAFF.

For this clone: Other DNA sequences in the sample encode the same CDR3. The gene calls are TRBV28 and TRBJ2-3; D may be TRBD1 or TRBD2 (5 bases each). The CDR3 totals 13 residues. CDR1 MDHEN and CDR2 SYDVKM come from the germline V gene. V lost 2 bases and J 4 bases, leaving 7 bases between the germline ends. CDR3 coding DNA: TGTGCCAGCAGTTTAGGGGGACCAGATACGCAGTATTTT. The encoded protein is CASSLGGPDTQYF.

In its sample, this clone was seen a few times. This chain joins TRBV6-1 and TRBJ1-1; 8 bases fit TRBD1. V lost 6 bases to trimming and J lost 2 bases; unmatched junction nucleotides: 5. Germline V gives CDR1 MNHNS, CDR2 SASEGT. The CDR3 sequence is 14 residues long. CDR3 sequence: CASRTGVFNTEAFF. CDR3 in DNA: TGTGCCAGCAGGACAGGGGTCTTTAACACTGAAGCTTTCTTT.

The sample holds a few counts of this clone. The rearrangement uses TRBV5-6 and TRBJ1-3; TRBD1 is a possible D gene (5 bases). CDR1 is SGHDT, CDR2 YYEEEE, per germline. The CDR3 contains 19 residues. V lost 10 bases and J 0 bases, leaving 29 bases between the germline ends. CDR3 nucleotide sequence: TGTGCCGACAACAGGCCCACGGGGAGACGGGCGAACTCTGGAAACACCATATATTTT. Its translation: CADNRPTGRRANSGNTIYF.

The chain uses TRBV19 and TRBJ1-1; weak D call: TRBD1 (5 bases). The V and J ends lost 2 bases and 0 bases respectively, with 10 bases between them. Germline loops: CDR1 LNHDA, CDR2 SQIVND (reference sequence). The CDR3 sequence is 15 residues long. CDR3 sequence: CASSIQGSMNTEAFF. In DNA form, the CDR3 reads TGTGCCAGTAGTATACAGGGTAGCATGAACACTGAAGCTTTCTTT. Complete variable domain (other parts from reference TRBV19 and TRBJ1-1): DGGITQSPKYLFRKEGQNVTLSCEQNLNHDAMYWYRQDPGQGLRLIYYSQIVNDFQKGDIAEGYSVSREKKESFPLTVTSAQKNPTAFYLCASSIQGSMNTEAFFGQGTRLTVV.

The V call is TRBV7-2, the J call TRBJ1-5; D might be TRBD1 (6 bases). CDR3 size: 16 residues. Germline loops: CDR1 SGHTA, CDR2 FQGNSA. V was cut by 5 bases and J by 5 bases, with 19 bases left in between. The CDR3: CASSPRVSRGDQPQHF. The CDR3 DNA reads as TGTGCCAGCAGCCCACGTGTGAGCAGGGGTGATCAGCCCCAGCATTTT.

This clone was detected a few times. The chain recombines TRBV4-1 with TRBJ2-2; D possibly uses TRBD1 or TRBD2 (6 bases each). Germline loops: CDR1 MGHRA, CDR2 YSYEKL. The CDR3 consists of 17 residues. Between the trimmed V and J ends, which lost 3 bases and 3 bases, there was a span of 17 bases. CDR3 bases: TGCGCCAGCAGCCATCCCGGTGGGGGGCGATACACCGGGGAGCTGTTTTTT. Protein product: CASSHPGGGRYTGELFF.

Only a few counts were recorded for this clone. The chain uses TRBV29-1 and TRBJ2-3; D unclear. Trimming took 3 bases from V and 0 from J, leaving 7 bases between them. The CDR3 runs 13 residues. The germline CDR1 and CDR2 sequences are SQVTM and ANQGSEA. The CDR3 region is CSVDQDSTDTQYF. In DNA, the CDR3 is TGCAGCGTTGACCAGGATAGCACAGATACGCAGTATTTT.

V usage is TRBV10-2 and J usage is TRBJ2-3, with no clear D. Germline V CDR1 and CDR2: WSHSY, SAAADI. The CDR3 sequence is 14 residues long. Between the trimmed V and J ends, which lost 2 bases and 0 bases, there was a span of 6 bases. CDR3 loop: CASSEISSTDTQYF. CDR3 DNA: TGCGCCAGCAGTGAGATTTCTAGCACAGATACGCAGTATTTT.

This clone was seen a few times. The J gene is TRBJ2-5, the V gene TRBV4-1; 10 bases line up with TRBD1. Germline CDR1 reads MGHRA; CDR2 reads YSYEKL. The CDR3 runs to 17 residues. The V segment lost 1 base and the J segment 6 bases; nucleotides outside the gene matches: 11. The CDR3: CASSQGTAGTGVKTQYF. CDR3 coding DNA: TGCGCCAGCAGCCAAGGGACGGCAGGGACAGGGGTGAAGACCCAGTACTTC.

The table lists this clone with a few counts. The CDR3 region has the DNA TGTGCCAGCAGTATTACAGGTGATGAAGCTTTCTTT. This gives the protein CASSITGDEAFF. The chain combines TRBV27 with TRBJ1-1, with D possibly TRBD1 on 5 matching bases. CDR3 length: 12 amino acids. V gave up 5 bases and J gave up 7 bases, with 11 bases separating them. Germline V CDR1 and CDR2: MNHEY, SMNVEV (reference sequence).

This clone was picked up many times. This chain uses TRBV5-1 with TRBJ2-6; D is uncertain. Germline V CDR1 and CDR2: SGHRS, YFSETQ. The CDR3 loop spans 16 amino acids. The V end was cut by 0 bases, the J end by 4 bases, with 11 bases between. CDR3 sequence reads: CASSLAARPGANVLTF. For the CDR3, the DNA is TGCGCCAGCAGCTTGGCGGCACGGCCCGGGGCCAACGTCCTGACTTTC.

This clone was recorded only once. The gene calls are TRBV7-2 and TRBJ1-2, with 9 bases lining up with TRBD1. Germline CDR1 SGHTA, CDR2 FQGNSA. This CDR3 has 14 residues. V was clipped by 4 bases and J by 5 bases; unmatched bases: 5. CDR3 region: CASSSDRGPYGYTF. In nucleotides, the CDR3 is TGTGCCAGCAGCTCGGACAGGGGACCTTATGGCTACACCTTC.

The chain carries TRBV19 and TRBJ1-5; the match to TRBD1 covers 9 bases. Germline V lookup: CDR1 LNHDA, CDR2 SQIVND (reference sequence). The CDR3 runs to 15 residues. V trimming: 6 bases; J trimming: 2 bases; junction bases outside the gene matches: 5. Here the CDR3 reads CASRRQGDGNQPQHF. In nucleotides, the CDR3 is TGTGCCAGTAGGAGACAGGGGGATGGCAATCAGCCCCAGCATTTT.

This clone was detected a few times. The chain employs TRBV7-2 and TRBJ1-4; 8 positions match TRBD1. CDR3 length: 14 residues. The germline V gene has CDR1 SGHTA and CDR2 FQGNSA. Trimming cost V 5 bases and J 7 bases; bases outside gene matches: 6. The CDR3 loop reads CASSLGQGIEKLFF. Written as DNA, the CDR3 is TGTGCCAGCAGCCTAGGACAGGGTATTGAAAAACTGTTTTTT.

The chain joins TRBV4-3 to TRBJ2-7; the match to TRBD1 covers 10 bases. Trimming removed 1 base from V and 5 bases from J; junction bases left unmatched: 5. This CDR3 is 15 amino acids long. Germline values: CDR1 LGHNA, CDR2 YSLEER. This CDR3 reads CASSQGRTGGNEQYF. The CDR3 nucleotides are TGCGCCAGCAGCCAAGGTCGGACAGGGGGGAACGAGCAGTACTTC.